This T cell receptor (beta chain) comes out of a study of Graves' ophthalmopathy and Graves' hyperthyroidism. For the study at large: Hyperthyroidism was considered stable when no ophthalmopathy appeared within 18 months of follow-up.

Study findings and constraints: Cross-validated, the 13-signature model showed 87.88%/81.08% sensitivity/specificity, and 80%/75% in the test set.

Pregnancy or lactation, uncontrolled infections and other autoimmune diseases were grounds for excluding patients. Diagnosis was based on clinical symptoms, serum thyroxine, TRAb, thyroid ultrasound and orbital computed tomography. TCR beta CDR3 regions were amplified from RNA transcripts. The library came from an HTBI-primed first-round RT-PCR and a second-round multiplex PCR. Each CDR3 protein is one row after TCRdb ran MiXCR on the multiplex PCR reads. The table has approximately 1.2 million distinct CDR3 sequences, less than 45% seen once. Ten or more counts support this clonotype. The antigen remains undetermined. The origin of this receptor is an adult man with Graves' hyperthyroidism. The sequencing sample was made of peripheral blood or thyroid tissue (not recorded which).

The CDR3 DNA sequence: TGTGCCAGCAGCTCGACAGGGAGTCCCACTGAAGCTTTCTTT. Its protein is CASSSTGSPTEAFF. V usage is TRBV11-2 and J usage is TRBJ1-1; the match to TRBD1 covers 7 bases. Germline CDR1 reads SGHAT; CDR2 reads FQNNGV. The CDR3 has 14 residues. J was trimmed by 4 bases and V by 4 bases; bases with no gene match: 6.